This T cell receptor (beta chain) was documented in a study of T cells after posttransplantation cyclophosphamide. Treatment was busulfan-fludarabine conditioning, a marrow graft, and cyclophosphamide on days +3 and +4. The V end lost 3 bases, the J end lost 3 bases, and 3 bases lay between the germline ends. CDR1 is SGHDT and CDR2 is YYEEEE in the germline V gene. The CDR3 extends over 12 amino acids. Generated by immunoSEQ multiplex PCR, the TCRdb table keeps only in-frame clones and is missing some. The sample holds about 2,100 clones; around 73% are singletons and the top ten take 50% to 55%. Sample: CD8+ T cells sorted from PBMCs, taken 242 days after a stem cell transplant with posttransplant cyclophosphamide. The chain has TRBV5-6 and TRBJ2-2, with D uncertain. This receptor was obtained from a male patient aged 30 to 40 who received an allogeneic stem cell transplant from a related donor, was CMV-positive, and had no GVHD. These T cells may partly come from the graft donor. CDR3 protein: CASSSYTGELFF. The DNA for the CDR3 is TGTGCCAGCAGCTCGTACACCGGGGAGCTGTTTTTT. The entire variable domain, with the rest obtained from reference TRBV5-6 and TRBJ2-2, is as follows: DAGVTQSPTHLIKTRGQQVTLRCSPKSGHDTVSWYQQALGQGPQFIFQYYEEEERQRGNFPDRFSGHQFPNYSSELNVNALLLGDSALYLCASSSYTGELFFGEGSRLTVL.